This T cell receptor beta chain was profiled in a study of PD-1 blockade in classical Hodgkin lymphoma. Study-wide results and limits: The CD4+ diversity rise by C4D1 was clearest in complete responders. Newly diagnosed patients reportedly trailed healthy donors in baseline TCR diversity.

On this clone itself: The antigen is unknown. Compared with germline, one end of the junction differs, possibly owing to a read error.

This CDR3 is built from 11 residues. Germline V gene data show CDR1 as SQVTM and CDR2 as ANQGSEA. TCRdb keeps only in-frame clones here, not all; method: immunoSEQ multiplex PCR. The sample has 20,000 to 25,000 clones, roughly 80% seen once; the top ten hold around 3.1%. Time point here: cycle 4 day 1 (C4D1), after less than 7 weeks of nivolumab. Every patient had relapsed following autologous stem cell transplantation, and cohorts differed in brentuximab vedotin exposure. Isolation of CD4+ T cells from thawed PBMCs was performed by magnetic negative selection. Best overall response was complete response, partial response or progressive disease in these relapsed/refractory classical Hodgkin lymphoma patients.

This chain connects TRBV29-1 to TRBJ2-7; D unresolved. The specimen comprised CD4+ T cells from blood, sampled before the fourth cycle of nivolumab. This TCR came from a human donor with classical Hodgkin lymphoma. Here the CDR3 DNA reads TGCAGCGTTGAAGCCGGTAAGGGAATGACCTTC. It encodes CSVEAGKGMTF.